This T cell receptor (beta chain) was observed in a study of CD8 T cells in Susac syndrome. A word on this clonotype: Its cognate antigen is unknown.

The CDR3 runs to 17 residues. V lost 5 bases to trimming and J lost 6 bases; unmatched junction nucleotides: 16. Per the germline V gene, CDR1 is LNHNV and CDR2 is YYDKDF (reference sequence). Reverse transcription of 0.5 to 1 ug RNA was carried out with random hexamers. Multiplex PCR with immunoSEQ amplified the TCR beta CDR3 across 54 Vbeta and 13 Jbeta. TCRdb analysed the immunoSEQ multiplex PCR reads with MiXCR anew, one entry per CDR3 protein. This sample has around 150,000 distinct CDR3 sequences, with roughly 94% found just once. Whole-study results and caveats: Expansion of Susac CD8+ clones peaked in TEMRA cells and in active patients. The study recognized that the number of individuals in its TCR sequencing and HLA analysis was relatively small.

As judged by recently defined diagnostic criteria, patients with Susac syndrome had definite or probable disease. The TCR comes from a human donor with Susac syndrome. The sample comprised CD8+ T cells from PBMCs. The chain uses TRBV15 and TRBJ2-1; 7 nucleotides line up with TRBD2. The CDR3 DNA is TGTGCCACCAGCGGGGGGTTGAGGGGAGGGCCTTTCAATGAGCAGTTCTTC. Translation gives CATSGGLRGGPFNEQFF.